These 6 T cell receptor beta chains were sequenced from one sample in a study of shared clonotypes between healthy human individuals. TCRdb keeps only in-frame clones here, not all; method: immunoSEQ multiplex PCR. The data show some 380,000 clones, with roughly 96% seen just once and about 0.32% held by the top ten. Input material: memory CD8+ T cells sorted from blood. Subset in this sample: CD45RO+ cells pooled with CCR7-negative TemRA cells. The source is a man younger than 45 in good health.

The chain links TRBV14 to TRBJ2-1, with TRBD2 matching over 10 bases. The CDR3 runs 21 residues. Per the germline V gene, CDR1 is SGHDN and CDR2 is FVKESK. The V and J ends lost 0 bases and 0 bases, in that order; junction bases with no gene match: 14. The CDR3 bases are TGTGCCAGCAGCCAAGATTTAGGGCTAGCGGGAGTATTTAGCTCCTACAATGAGCAGTTCTTC. Its translation is CASSQDLGLAGVFSSYNEQFF.

The J gene is TRBJ1-5, the V gene TRBV28, with D possibly being TRBD1 (6 bases). Germline V CDR1 and CDR2: MDHEN, SYDVKM. With 1 base removed from V and 6 bases from J, the gap between germline ends came to 10 bases. The CDR3 has 14 amino acids. CDR3 nucleotides: TGTGCCAGCAGTTTATACGGAGGGGGTCAGCCCCAGCATTTT. This encodes CASSLYGGGQPQHF.

V usage is TRBV28 and J usage is TRBJ2-3, with 8 nucleotides matching TRBD2. This CDR3 spans 17 amino acids. V dropped 1 base and J dropped 1; count of bases not matched to a gene: 7. Germline CDR1 MDHEN, CDR2 SYDVKM. In DNA form, the CDR3 reads TGTGCCAGCAGTTTATTAGGGGAGACTAGCGGCACAGATACGCAGTATTTT. As protein: CASSLLGETSGTDTQYF.

The rearrangement joins TRBV5-1 to TRBJ2-7; D could derive from TRBD1 or TRBD2 (7 bases each). V lost 0 bases, J lost 5 bases, and 15 bases lay in between. Germline CDR1 reads SGHRS; CDR2 reads YFSETQ. The CDR3 runs 15 residues. This CDR3 reads CASSLGPGGVNEQYF. The CDR3 DNA is TGCGCCAGCAGCTTGGGCCCAGGGGGGGTAAACGAGCAGTACTTC.

The chain uses TRBV5-1 and TRBJ2-1; no reliable D call. The CDR3 runs 17 residues. CDR1 is SGHRS and CDR2 is YFSETQ in the germline V gene. Trimming took 1 base from V and 6 from J, leaving 20 bases between them. Here the CDR3 reads CASSLLGLDSLGNEQFF. CDR3 sequence (DNA): TGCGCCAGCAGCTTGCTGGGTCTAGATTCCTTGGGCAATGAGCAGTTCTTC.

The J gene is TRBJ2-5, the V gene TRBV7-6; 12 positions agree with TRBD2. Looked up from germline, CDR1 is SGHVS and CDR2 is FNYEAQ. The CDR3 totals 17 residues. V was clipped by 2 bases and J by 3 bases; unmatched bases: 7. The CDR3 region is CASSLKTSGRREETQYF. In nucleotides, the CDR3 is TGTGCCAGCAGCTTAAAAACTAGCGGGAGGAGGGAAGAGACCCAGTACTTC. Full variable domain (outside the CDR3, taken from reference TRBV7-6 and TRBJ2-5): GAGVSQSPRYKVTKRGQDVALRCDPISGHVSLYWYRQALGQGPEFLTYFNYEAQQDKSGLPNDRFSAERPEGSISTLTIQRTEQRDSAMYRCASSLKTSGRREETQYFGPGTRLLVL.